These T cell receptor beta chains were read from a single sample in a study of blood T cell repertoires in COVID-19. Repertoires were generated with immunoSEQ multiplex PCR, while TCRdb's copy carries only in-frame clones and drops some. Among fewer than 450,000 clones listed, around nine tenths were seen once. The sample was PBMCs or T cells enriched from blood (not recorded which). These receptors were collected from a woman between 18 and 29 years old who had recovered from COVID-19. Each CDR3 is given with its conserved first and last residue. The D gene is left open where the match is weak. Clone size is given for some rows only: seen once, a few or many times, or a class if the clone is expanded.

CASSTGVETGNTIYF	TGCGCCAGCAGCACAGGGGTGGAAACTGGAAACACCATATATTTT	NA	TRBV5-1	TRBJ1-3	TRBD1
CSVGPRDNSYEQYF	TGCAGCGTGGGCCCCCGGGACAACTCCTACGAGCAGTACTTC	NA	TRBV29-1	TRBJ2-7	NA
CASSRGTSGGTSTDTQYF	TGCGCCAGCAGTCGTGGGACTAGCGGGGGGACTTCCACAGATACGCAGTATTTT	NA	TRBV5-1	TRBJ2-3	TRBD2
CASSQTGGLSTDTQYF	TGTGCCAGCAGTCAAACAGGGGGCTTGAGCACAGATACGCAGTATTTT	NA	TRBV27	TRBJ2-3	TRBD1
CASSLGQGVYEQYF	TGTGCCAGCAGTCTCGGACAGGGGGTCTACGAGCAGTACTTC	once	TRBV11-1	TRBJ2-7	TRBD1
CASSQGETGSYNSPLHF	TGTGCCAGCAGCCAAGGCGAAACAGGGTCCTATAATTCACCCCTCCACTTT	NA	TRBV4-2	TRBJ1-6	NA
CASRGQANEKLFF	TGTGCCAGCAGGGGACAGGCCAATGAAAAACTGTTTTTT	NA	TRBV7-9	TRBJ1-4	TRBD1
CASSGGGPMNTEAFF	TGTGCCAGCAGCGGGGGGGGACCCATGAACACTGAAGCTTTCTTT	NA	TRBV7-9	TRBJ1-1	NA
CASSYPRTSGGVFGLETQYF	TGTGCCAGCAGCTACCCTCGGACTAGCGGGGGGGTCTTTGGTTTAGAGACCCAGTACTTC	NA	TRBV3-1/TRBV3-2	TRBJ2-5	TRBD2
CASSEDNSGSATQYF	TGTGCCAGCAGTGAAGATAACAGCGGAAGCGCGACCCAGTACTTC	NA	TRBV2	TRBJ2-5	NA
CASSPEGGDYQPQHF	TGTGCCAGCAGCCCTGAGGGGGGGGATTATCAGCCCCAGCATTTT	NA	TRBV3-1/TRBV3-2	TRBJ1-5	NA
CASRATTGQRRGVYGYTF	TGTGCCAGTAGGGCAACAACGGGACAGAGGAGAGGTGTCTATGGCTACACCTTC	NA	TRBV19	TRBJ1-2	TRBD1
CASRQALPGVFHYGYTF	TGTGCCAGCAGGCAAGCTCTCCCCGGGGTGTTCCACTATGGCTACACCTTC	NA	TRBV7-9	TRBJ1-2	NA
CASSWGLASNEQFF	TGTGCCAGCAGCTGGGGACTAGCCAGCAATGAGCAGTTCTTC	few	TRBV7-3	TRBJ2-1	TRBD2
CASSEQPKETQYF	TGTGCCAGCAGTGAACAACCTAAAGAGACCCAGTACTTC	NA	TRBV6-1	TRBJ2-5	NA
CASSPRPAGLNTEAFF	TGTGCCAGCAGTCCCCGTCCGGCAGGGTTGAACACTGAAGCTTTCTTT	NA	TRBV27	TRBJ1-1	NA
CASSLRGPGQSFSQPQHF	TGTGCCAGCAGCCTACGGGGACCGGGACAGAGTTTCTCTCAGCCCCAGCATTTT	NA	TRBV6-2/TRBV6-3	TRBJ1-5	TRBD1
CASSSGQGFAVGF	TGTGCCAGCAGCTCGGGACAGGGATTTGCCGTAGGCTTC	NA	TRBV7-9	TRBJ1-2	TRBD1
CASIPQWAGLYGYTF	TGTGCCAGCATCCCCCAGTGGGCAGGCCTCTATGGCTACACCTTC	NA	TRBV28	TRBJ1-2	NA
CARSRGTRVDEQFF	TGTGCCAGAAGCAGAGGGACTAGAGTGGATGAGCAGTTCTTC	NA	TRBV7-5	TRBJ2-1	NA
CASSPTAGSYEQYF	TGTGCCAGCTCACCGACTGCAGGGTCGTACGAGCAGTACTTC	NA	TRBV18	TRBJ2-7	NA
CASTPRQSQETQYF	TGTGCCAGCACCCCCAGACAGAGCCAAGAGACCCAGTACTTC	NA	TRBV5-8	TRBJ2-5	NA
CASSQGARGYGYTF	TGTGCCAGCAGCCAAGGGGCCAGGGGCTATGGCTACACCTTC	once	TRBV3-1/TRBV3-2	TRBJ1-2	NA
CSVEDWSTSYTF	TGCAGCGTTGAAGATTGGTCGACATCCTACACCTTC	NA	TRBV29-1	TRBJ1-2	NA
CAWSTGGGADTQYF	TGTGCCTGGAGTACTGGCGGGGGGGCAGATACGCAGTATTTT	NA	TRBV30	TRBJ2-3	TRBD2
CASSGGQGNTEAFF	TGTGCCAGCAGTGGGGGACAGGGGAACACTGAAGCTTTCTTT	NA	TRBV2	TRBJ1-1	TRBD1
CASSGAGRNTIYF	TGTGCCAGCAGTGGGGCAGGGCGGAACACCATATATTTT	once	TRBV25-1	TRBJ1-3	NA
CASSFGSETEAFF	TGTGCCAGCAGCTTCGGGAGTGAGACTGAAGCTTTCTTT	NA	TRBV5-8	TRBJ1-1	NA
CASSLRTGANTGELFF	TGTGCCAGCAGCCTTCGGACAGGGGCGAACACCGGGGAGCTGTTTTTT	NA	TRBV3-1/TRBV3-2	TRBJ2-2	TRBD1
CASSYAGQYGYTF	TGTGCCAGCAGTTACGCTGGACAATATGGCTACACCTTC	NA	TRBV6-6	TRBJ1-2	NA
CASTTGTSSYNEQFF	TGTGCCAGCACCACCGGGACTAGCTCCTACAATGAGCAGTTCTTC	NA	TRBV7-8	TRBJ2-1	TRBD2
CASSLATGHPDANTEAFF	TGTGCCAGCAGCTTAGCCACTGGACACCCCGACGCGAACACTGAAGCTTTCTTT	NA	TRBV7-9	TRBJ1-1	NA
CASSIAPPIGRGSNQPQHF	TGTGCCAGTAGTATAGCCCCCCCCATAGGCCGGGGGAGCAATCAGCCCCAGCATTTT	NA	TRBV19	TRBJ1-5	NA
CASSQVTGSNQPQHF	TGTGCCAGCAGCCAAGTTACAGGGAGCAATCAGCCCCAGCATTTT	NA	TRBV4-2	TRBJ1-5	NA
CASGLETSVPDTQYF	TGTGCTAGTGGTTTGGAGACTAGCGTCCCAGATACGCAGTATTTT	NA	TRBV12-5	TRBJ2-3	TRBD2
CASSLGERGEQYF	TGTGCCAGCAGCTTAGGCGAACGGGGCGAGCAGTACTTC	NA	TRBV11-2	TRBJ2-7	NA
CASSQDKIGGMEEKLFF	TGCGCCAGCAGCCAAGATAAAATCGGAGGGATGGAAGAAAAACTGTTTTTT	NA	TRBV4-1	TRBJ1-4	NA
CASSQADSYEQYF	TGTGCCAGCAGCCAGGCCGATTCCTACGAGCAGTACTTC	NA	TRBV14	TRBJ2-7	NA
CASSSQGQPQHF	TGTGCCAGCAGTTCACAGGGCCAGCCCCAGCATTTT	NA	TRBV28	TRBJ1-5	NA
CASSQDRGQGNPGELFF	TGCGCCAGCAGCCAAGATCGGGGACAGGGGAATCCCGGGGAGCTGTTTTTT	NA	TRBV4-3	TRBJ2-2	TRBD1
CASSLGQGAAGNQPQHF	TGTGCCAGCAGCTTGGGACAGGGGGCGGCGGGCAATCAGCCCCAGCATTTT	once	TRBV7-8	TRBJ1-5	TRBD1
CASRSLAGAGRGYTF	TGTGCCAGCAGATCCCTAGCGGGCGCAGGTCGTGGCTACACCTTC	few	TRBV2	TRBJ1-2	NA
CASSPRGSTNEKLFF	TGTGCCAGCAGTCCTCGCGGATCAACTAATGAAAAACTGTTTTTT	NA	TRBV6-5	TRBJ1-4	NA